Listed below are T cell receptor beta chains from one sample, sequenced in a study of vaccination effects on CD4 cells after COVID-19. Their antigens are not known. TCRdb's table, derived via immunoSEQ multiplex PCR, lists solely in-frame clones and lacks some. The sample includes 72,000 or so clones, 70% to 75% of them seen just once. The sequences come from CD4+ T cells from PBMCs cultured without peptide, collected after COVID-19 vaccination. All receptors come from a human donor who received a COVID-19 vaccine. Each CDR3 is given without its conserved first and last residue.

v_gene: TRBV27; j_gene: TRBJ2-3; CDR3aa: ASSLFQGTQY
v_gene: TRBV7-2; j_gene: TRBJ2-2; CDR3aa: ASSFRRQGSAGELF
v_gene: TRBV6-4; j_gene: TRBJ1-3; CDR3aa: ASSDGGPGNTIY
v_gene: TRBV3-1/TRBV3-2; j_gene: TRBJ1-5; CDR3aa: ASSQVRDQPQH
v_gene: TRBV25-1; j_gene: TRBJ1-2; CDR3aa: ASSKGYGYT
v_gene: TRBV6-5; j_gene: TRBJ2-2; CDR3aa: ASGWGYGNTGELF
v_gene: TRBV30; j_gene: TRBJ1-5; CDR3aa: AWSLAGGNQPQH
v_gene: TRBV5-1; j_gene: TRBJ1-2; CDR3aa: ASSSQGPGYGYT
v_gene: TRBV28; j_gene: TRBJ1-2; CDR3aa: ASISTASRGRTGT
v_gene: TRBV7-3; j_gene: TRBJ1-6; CDR3aa: ASSQGFGNSPLH
v_gene: TRBV2; j_gene: TRBJ2-2; CDR3aa: ASRPLAGGTGELF
v_gene: TRBV19; j_gene: TRBJ1-5; CDR3aa: ASSMGQGAAQPQH
v_gene: TRBV6-6; j_gene: TRBJ1-5; CDR3aa: ASSLKYNQPQH
v_gene: TRBV14; j_gene: TRBJ1-6; CDR3aa: ASSQQSYSPLH
v_gene: TRBV5-1; j_gene: TRBJ2-3; CDR3aa: ASSSTASTQDTQY
v_gene: TRBV30; j_gene: TRBJ1-1; CDR3aa: AWSVGLSGGTEAF
v_gene: TRBV21-1; j_gene: TRBJ1-2; CDR3aa: ASSKAPGWGYT
v_gene: TRBV10-1; j_gene: TRBJ2-3; CDR3aa: ASSESQRGAQY
v_gene: TRBV19; j_gene: TRBJ1-3; CDR3aa: ASMAGYRSGNTIY
v_gene: TRBV21-1; j_gene: TRBJ2-3; CDR3aa: ASSKVEGGTDTQY
v_gene: TRBV9; j_gene: TRBJ1-1; CDR3aa: ASSSAARSEAF
v_gene: TRBV2; j_gene: TRBJ2-3; CDR3aa: ASSVWGGPLGDTQY
v_gene: TRBV18; j_gene: TRBJ2-3; CDR3aa: ASSSSDTQY
v_gene: TRBV3-1/TRBV3-2; j_gene: TRBJ2-1; CDR3aa: ASSQDLGVAAYNEQF
v_gene: TRBV29-1; j_gene: TRBJ1-3; CDR3aa: SVEGLNGGNTIY
v_gene: TRBV30; j_gene: TRBJ2-2; CDR3aa: AWVSGGELF
v_gene: TRBV19; j_gene: TRBJ1-5; CDR3aa: ASSILGTGMPQPQH
v_gene: TRBV24-1; j_gene: TRBJ2-3; CDR3aa: ATSDSRTVTDTQY
v_gene: TRBV7-3; j_gene: TRBJ2-1; CDR3aa: ASSLSGSPSYNEQF
v_gene: TRBV7-3; j_gene: TRBJ2-6; CDR3aa: ASSPSAGSGANVLT
v_gene: TRBV5-1; j_gene: TRBJ2-6; CDR3aa: ASSSRTSGGPSGANVLT
v_gene: TRBV3-1/TRBV3-2; j_gene: TRBJ1-6; CDR3aa: ASSRRGGYNSPLH
v_gene: TRBV18; j_gene: TRBJ2-3; CDR3aa: ASSPAGGRSDTQY
v_gene: TRBV3-1/TRBV3-2; j_gene: TRBJ2-1; CDR3aa: ASSQAGSGGHKF
v_gene: TRBV30; j_gene: TRBJ1-1; CDR3aa: AWSVAPGAAEAF
v_gene: TRBV7-2; j_gene: TRBJ1-5; CDR3aa: ASSNRDQPQH
v_gene: TRBV7-2; j_gene: TRBJ1-1; CDR3aa: ASSLVLATEAF
v_gene: TRBV6-1; j_gene: TRBJ2-3; CDR3aa: ASSEGAGPWADTQY
v_gene: TRBV2; j_gene: TRBJ2-5; CDR3aa: ASSKGGTQETQY
v_gene: TRBV5-6; j_gene: TRBJ1-6; CDR3aa: ASTTGSYNNSPLH
v_gene: TRBV28; j_gene: TRBJ2-1; CDR3aa: ASRGRRGQF
v_gene: TRBV30; j_gene: TRBJ1-5; CDR3aa: AWSGRNQPQH
v_gene: TRBV28; j_gene: TRBJ1-2; CDR3aa: ASSLGNNYGYT
v_gene: TRBV7-9; j_gene: TRBJ2-3; CDR3aa: ASSSLGDTDTQY
v_gene: TRBV3-1/TRBV3-2; j_gene: TRBJ2-3; CDR3aa: ASSHRTGTDTQY
v_gene: TRBV5-1; j_gene: TRBJ1-2; CDR3aa: ASSLGGQGTSGYT
v_gene: TRBV28; j_gene: TRBJ1-5; CDR3aa: ASSLRTANKQPQH
v_gene: TRBV6-5; j_gene: TRBJ1-4; CDR3aa: ASRRNPNEKLF
v_gene: TRBV18; j_gene: TRBJ1-2; CDR3aa: ASSPDSYYGYT
v_gene: TRBV14; j_gene: TRBJ2-5; CDR3aa: ASSRDRQETQY
v_gene: TRBV5-1; j_gene: TRBJ1-1; CDR3aa: ASSEGDGDTEAF
v_gene: TRBV6-5; j_gene: TRBJ1-3; CDR3aa: ASRSGVSGNTIY
v_gene: TRBV28; j_gene: TRBJ1-2; CDR3aa: ASRGRGELSNYGYT